Following are 21 T cell receptor beta chains from one sample sequenced in a study of Ad26.COV2.S vaccination and SARS-CoV-2 variants. Treatment here: around 19 received Ad26.COV2.S at low or high dose, single or two shots; a few received placebo; per-sample allocation not given. Sampling took place 63 days after the first vaccine or placebo injection. Some clones are missing from TCRdb's copy, which holds only in-frame ones; the method was immunoSEQ multiplex PCR. The sample lists about 350,000 clones, less than 90% seen once, with around 11% in the top ten. Source: peripheral blood, taken in a trial of Ad26.COV2.S vaccine versus placebo. These receptors were collected from a person aged 18-65 years who received the Ad26.COV2.S COVID-19 vaccine or a placebo.

This chain uses TRBV10-1 with TRBJ1-1, with D possibly being TRBD1 (5 bases). The germline V and J ends were trimmed by 0 bases and 4 bases, with 12 bases remaining between them. CDR3 length: 15 residues. Looked up from germline, CDR1 is WNHNN and CDR2 is SYGVQD (reference sequence). The DNA of the CDR3 is TGCGCCAGCAGTGAGTCGCAGGGCTGGTTCACTGAAGCTTTCTTT. Translation gives CASSESQGWFTEAFF.

The table lists this clone with a count of one. This sequence joins TRBV27 and TRBJ2-7, with 7 positions matching TRBD1. Germline CDR1 MNHEY, CDR2 SMNVEV (reference sequence). Trimming removed 0 bases from V and 3 bases from J; junction bases left unmatched: 5. This CDR3 comprises 15 residues. For the CDR3, the DNA is TGTGCCAGCAGTTTATCCCCGGGACAGAACTACGAGCAGTACTTC. This encodes CASSLSPGQNYEQYF.

This clone came up a few times. This chain connects TRBV4-3 to TRBJ2-7; D might be TRBD1 (6 bases). CDR1 and CDR2 (germline): LGHNA, YSLEER. CDR3 length: 13 amino acids. V was cut by 4 bases and J by 3 bases, with 10 bases left in between. The CDR3 protein is CASSRDNLYEQYF. The CDR3 DNA reads as TGCGCCAGCAGCCGGGACAACCTCTACGAGCAGTACTTC.

The V call is TRBV7-9, the J call TRBJ2-1, with D hard to call. Germline V lookup: CDR1 SEHNR, CDR2 FQNEAQ (reference sequence). CDR3 length equals 14 residues. V was cut by 1 base and J by 6 bases, with 10 bases left in between. CDR3 sequence reads: CASSLVVSPNEQFF. The CDR3 DNA reads TGTGCCAGCAGCTTAGTAGTCAGCCCCAATGAGCAGTTCTTC.

The V call is TRBV5-4, the J call TRBJ2-7; 9 nucleotides line up with TRBD1. Trimming cost V 3 bases and J 2 bases; bases outside gene matches: 3. The CDR3 sequence is 14 residues long. CDR1 is SGHNT, CDR2 YYREEE, per germline (reference sequence). CDR3 nucleotide sequence: TGTGCCAGCAGCTGGGACAGGGCGGCCTACGAGCAGTACTTC. Encoded protein: CASSWDRAAYEQYF.

The chain uses TRBV6-2 or TRBV6-3 and TRBJ2-1; 9 nucleotides match TRBD2. J lost 10 bases, V lost 0 bases, and 7 bases had no gene match. The CDR3 runs 15 residues. Germline V gives CDR1 MNHEY, CDR2 SVGEGT. CDR3 protein: CASSYSSGGLPEQFF. CDR3 sequence (DNA): TGTGCCAGCAGTTACTCTAGCGGGGGCCTGCCCGAGCAGTTCTTC.

This chain connects TRBV4-3 to TRBJ2-7; 8 bases are a match to TRBD1. V dropped 0 bases and J dropped 3; count of bases not matched to a gene: 4. This CDR3 is 15 amino acids long. Germline V CDR1 and CDR2: LGHNA, YSLEER. The CDR3, as DNA: TGCGCCAGCAGCCAAGATCGCAGGGGGCTCTACGAGCAGTACTTC. It codes for CASSQDRRGLYEQYF.

The chain couples TRBV28 to TRBJ1-2; D not resolved. Per the germline V gene, CDR1 is MDHEN and CDR2 is SYDVKM. The length of the CDR3 is 11 residues. The V end lost 3 bases, the J end lost 8 bases, and 7 bases lay between the germline ends. The CDR3 protein is CASSLWGGYTF. CDR3 DNA: TGTGCCAGCAGTTTGTGGGGAGGCTACACCTTC.

V is TRBV6-1 and J is TRBJ1-3; D may be TRBD1 (6 bases). Trimming stripped 3 bases from V and 0 bases from J, with 9 bases between. Germline V gene lookup returns CDR1 MNHNS and CDR2 SASEGT. The CDR3 consists of 15 residues. As DNA, the CDR3 is TGTGCCAGCAGTGAGACAGGCAGCTCTGGAAACACCATATATTTT. Translated, it gives CASSETGSSGNTIYF.

This clone was seen at least ten times. The chain carries TRBV11-2 and TRBJ1-5; D unresolved. V lost 0 bases to trimming and J lost 8 bases, with 8 bases between them. CDR1 and CDR2 (germline): SGHAT, FQNNGV. The CDR3 length is 13 residues. CDR3 bases: TGTGCCAGCAGCTTAGATCTTGGGGAGCCCCAGCATTTT. It translates to CASSLDLGEPQHF.

This chain connects TRBV27 to TRBJ2-7, with 10 bases that match TRBD2. Germline V gene sequence: CDR1 MNHEY, CDR2 SMNVEV (reference sequence). The CDR3 spans 13 residues. V was clipped by 5 bases and J by 6 bases; unmatched bases: 4. The CDR3 DNA sequence: TGTGCCAGCAGTCCGGGACTAGCGTTCGAGCAGTACTTC. It is translated as CASSPGLAFEQYF.

The chain uses TRBV5-5 and TRBJ2-7; TRBD1 agrees at 9 bases. The CDR3 runs to 16 residues. Unmatched junction bases numbered 9, after V lost 0 bases and J lost 5 bases. Germline V gives CDR1 SGHKS, CDR2 YYEKEE (reference sequence). The CDR3 protein is CASSLGLGTGPDEQYF. CDR3 DNA: TGTGCCAGCAGCTTGGGCCTCGGGACAGGGCCTGACGAGCAGTACTTC. Combining the CDR3 with reference TRBV5-5 and TRBJ2-7 gives the whole variable domain DAGVTQSPTHLIKTRGQQVTLRCSPISGHKSVSWYQQVLGQGPQFIFQYYEKEERGRGNFPDRFSARQFPNYSSELNVNALLLGDSALYLCASSLGLGTGPDEQYFGPGTRLTVT.

This rearrangement joins TRBV27 to TRBJ2-3, with a tentative D call TRBD2 (5 bases). CDR3 length: 16 residues. The germline CDR1 and CDR2 sequences are MNHEY and SMNVEV (reference sequence). V shed 5 bases and J shed 4 bases, with 19 bases lying between them. CDR3 nucleotide sequence: TGTGCCAGCAGTCCGATCCTAGCTACTCTCCCAGATACGCAGTATTTT. Encoded protein: CASSPILATLPDTQYF.

This sequence joins TRBV19 and TRBJ2-7; 7 bases are a match to TRBD1. CDR3 length equals 14 residues. The V segment lost 6 bases and the J segment 2 bases; nucleotides outside the gene matches: 7. CDR1 is LNHDA, CDR2 SQIVND, per germline (reference sequence). The CDR3 sequence: CASRRTTGAYEQYF. Here the CDR3 DNA reads TGTGCCAGTAGAAGAACTACAGGGGCCTACGAGCAGTACTTC. The full variable domain, completed using reference TRBV19 and TRBJ2-7, is DGGITQSPKYLFRKEGQNVTLSCEQNLNHDAMYWYRQDPGQGLRLIYYSQIVNDFQKGDIAEGYSVSREKKESFPLTVTSAQKNPTAFYLCASRRTTGAYEQYFGPGTRLTVT.

The chain recombines TRBV6-5 with TRBJ2-1, with 7 bases lining up with TRBD1. There are 12 residues in the CDR3. In germline, CDR1 is MNHEY, CDR2 SVGAGI. V shed 5 bases, J shed 7 bases, and the junction held 2 bases outside the gene matches. The CDR3 here is CASSHRGNEQFF. The CDR3 DNA reads TGTGCCAGCAGTCACAGGGGTAATGAGCAGTTCTTC.

The V gene is TRBV6-2 or TRBV6-3, the J gene TRBJ1-1; 8 bases are a match to TRBD1. The CDR3 has 16 residues. Germline-derived CDR1 and CDR2 are MNHEY and SVGEGT. J was trimmed by 5 bases and V by 2 bases; bases with no gene match: 10. The CDR3: CASSYVQGEGWTEAFF. Written as DNA, the CDR3 is TGTGCCAGCAGTTACGTACAGGGGGAAGGATGGACTGAAGCTTTCTTT.

This chain links TRBV7-9 with TRBJ2-3; D not resolved. Germline CDR1 is SEHNR and CDR2 is FQNEAQ (reference sequence). The CDR3 runs 14 residues. Trimming left V 5 bases short and J 5 bases short, with 14 bases between. The CDR3 is CASSLDLWGDTQYF. CDR3 bases: TGTGCCAGCAGCCTGGACCTTTGGGGAGATACGCAGTATTTT.

This chain links TRBV11-2 with TRBJ2-2, with D unclear. Germline V lookup: CDR1 SGHAT, CDR2 FQNNGV. The CDR3 is 15 residues long. The ends were cut back, 5 bases at V and 1 base at J, with 11 bases in the middle. DNA for the CDR3: TGTGCCAGCAGCCCAGTGTTCAGGAACACCGGGGAGCTGTTTTTT. Protein: CASSPVFRNTGELFF.

The chain uses TRBV24-1 and TRBJ2-1; D not certain. The CDR3 is 13 residues long. The germline V gene has CDR1 KGHDR and CDR2 SFDVKD. Trimming left V 1 base short and J 3 bases short, with 3 bases between. The CDR3 loop reads CATSDLVYNEQFF. The CDR3 nucleotides are TGTGCCACCAGTGATTTAGTCTACAATGAGCAGTTCTTC.

This CDR3 reads CASSQGQSSYNSPLHF. The CDR3 DNA is TGTGCCAGCAGCCAAGGGCAGAGCTCCTATAATTCACCCCTCCACTTT. The V and J genes are TRBV7-9 and TRBJ1-6; no clear D gene. This CDR3 has 16 residues. V lost 5 bases and J lost 0, with 11 bases in between. The germline V gene encodes CDR1 SEHNR and CDR2 FQNEAQ (reference sequence).

The chain employs TRBV5-1 and TRBJ1-1, with D uncertain. This CDR3 is built from 15 residues. V gave up 2 bases and J gave up 0 bases, with 11 bases separating them. Germline CDR1 is SGHRS and CDR2 is YFSETQ. The CDR3 loop is CASSLATEVNTEAFF. DNA of the CDR3: TGCGCCAGCAGCTTAGCAACCGAGGTGAACACTGAAGCTTTCTTT.